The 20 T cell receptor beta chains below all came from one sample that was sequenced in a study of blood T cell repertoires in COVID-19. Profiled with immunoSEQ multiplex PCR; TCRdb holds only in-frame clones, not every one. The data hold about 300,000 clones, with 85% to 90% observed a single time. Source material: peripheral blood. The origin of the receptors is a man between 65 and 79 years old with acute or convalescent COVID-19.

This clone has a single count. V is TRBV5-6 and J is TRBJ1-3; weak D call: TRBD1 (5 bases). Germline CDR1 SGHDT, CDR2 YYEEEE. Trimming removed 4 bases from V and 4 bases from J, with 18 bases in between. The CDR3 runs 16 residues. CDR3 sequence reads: CASSMDTANRGNTIYF. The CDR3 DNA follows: TGTGCCAGCAGCATGGACACGGCAAACAGGGGAAACACCATATATTTT.

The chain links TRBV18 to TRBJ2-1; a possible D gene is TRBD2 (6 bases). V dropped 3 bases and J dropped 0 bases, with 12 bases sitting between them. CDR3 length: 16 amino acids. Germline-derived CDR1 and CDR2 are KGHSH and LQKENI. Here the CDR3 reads CASSPQAGSSYNEQFF. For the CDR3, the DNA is TGTGCCAGCTCACCCCAGGCGGGGAGCTCCTACAATGAGCAGTTCTTC.

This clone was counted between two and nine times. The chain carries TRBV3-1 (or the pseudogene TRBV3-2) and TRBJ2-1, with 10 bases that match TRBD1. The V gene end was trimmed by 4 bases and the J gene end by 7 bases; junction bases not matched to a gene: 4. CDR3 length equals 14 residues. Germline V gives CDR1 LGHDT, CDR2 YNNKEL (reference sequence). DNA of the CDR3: TGTGCCAGCAGCCGAGGGACAGGGGAGAATGAGCAGTTCTTC. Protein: CASSRGTGENEQFF.

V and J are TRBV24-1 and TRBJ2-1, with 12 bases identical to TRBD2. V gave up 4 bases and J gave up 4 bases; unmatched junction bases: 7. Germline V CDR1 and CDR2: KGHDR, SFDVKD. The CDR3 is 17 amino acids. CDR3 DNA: TGTGCCACCAGTGACCCCTCGCTAGCGGGGGGGTACAATGAGCAGTTCTTC. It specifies CATSDPSLAGGYNEQFF.

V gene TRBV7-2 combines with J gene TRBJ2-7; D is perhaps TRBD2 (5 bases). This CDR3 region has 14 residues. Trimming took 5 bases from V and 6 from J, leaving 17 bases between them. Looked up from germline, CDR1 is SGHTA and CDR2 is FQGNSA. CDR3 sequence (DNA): TGTGCCAGCAGCCCCCGGACCCGGGCGGGCGAGCAGTACTTC. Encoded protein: CASSPRTRAGEQYF.

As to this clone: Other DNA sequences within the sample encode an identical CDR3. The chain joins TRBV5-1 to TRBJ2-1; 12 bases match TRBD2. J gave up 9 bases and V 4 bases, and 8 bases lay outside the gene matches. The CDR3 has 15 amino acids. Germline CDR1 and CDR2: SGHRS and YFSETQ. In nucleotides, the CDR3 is TGCGCCAGCAGCCCCCTAGCGGGAGGGCCGGGTGAGCAGTTCTTC. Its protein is CASSPLAGGPGEQFF.

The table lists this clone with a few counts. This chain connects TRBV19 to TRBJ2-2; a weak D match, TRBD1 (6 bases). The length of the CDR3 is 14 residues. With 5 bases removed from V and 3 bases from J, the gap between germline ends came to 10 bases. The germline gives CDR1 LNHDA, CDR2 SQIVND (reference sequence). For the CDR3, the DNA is TGTGCCAGTAGTCGGGACACTTACACCGGGGAGCTGTTTTTT. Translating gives CASSRDTYTGELFF.

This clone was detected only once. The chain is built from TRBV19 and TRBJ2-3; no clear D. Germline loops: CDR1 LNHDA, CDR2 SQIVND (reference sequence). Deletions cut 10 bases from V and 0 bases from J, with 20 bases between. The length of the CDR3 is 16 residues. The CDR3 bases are TGTGCCACGAAGGCCCAAGGAGCACGAAGCACAGATACGCAGTATTTT. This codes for CATKAQGARSTDTQYF.

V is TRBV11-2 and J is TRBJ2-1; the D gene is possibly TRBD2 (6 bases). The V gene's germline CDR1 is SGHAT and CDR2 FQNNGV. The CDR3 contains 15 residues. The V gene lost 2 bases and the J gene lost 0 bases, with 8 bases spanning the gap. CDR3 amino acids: CASSLTGVSYNEQFF. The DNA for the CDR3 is TGTGCCAGCAGCTTAACGGGGGTCTCCTACAATGAGCAGTTCTTC. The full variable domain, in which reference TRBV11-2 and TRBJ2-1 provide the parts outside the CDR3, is EAGVAQSPRYKIIEKRQSVAFWCNPISGHATLYWYQQILGQGPKLLIQFQNNGVVDDSQLPKDRFSAERLKGVDSTLKIQPAKLEDSAVYLCASSLTGVSYNEQFFGPGTRLTVL.

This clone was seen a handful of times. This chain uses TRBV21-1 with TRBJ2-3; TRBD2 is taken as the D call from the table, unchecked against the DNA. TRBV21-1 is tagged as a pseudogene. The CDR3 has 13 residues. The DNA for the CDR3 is TGTGCCAGCAGCCCCCCCGTCCCAGATACGCAGTATTTT. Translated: CASSPPVPDTQYF.

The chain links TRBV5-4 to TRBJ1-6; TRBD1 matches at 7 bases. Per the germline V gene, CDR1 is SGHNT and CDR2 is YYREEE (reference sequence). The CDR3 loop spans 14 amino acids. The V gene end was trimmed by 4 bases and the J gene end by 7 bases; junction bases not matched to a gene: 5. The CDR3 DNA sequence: TGTGCCAGCAGCACCGGGACAGACAATTCACCCCTCCACTTT. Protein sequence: CASSTGTDNSPLHF. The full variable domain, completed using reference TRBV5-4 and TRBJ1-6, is ETGVTQSPTHLIKTRGQQVTLRCSSQSGHNTVSWYQQALGQGPQFIFQYYREEENGRGNFPPRFSGLQFPNYSSELNVNALELDDSALYLCASSTGTDNSPLHFGNGTRLTVT.

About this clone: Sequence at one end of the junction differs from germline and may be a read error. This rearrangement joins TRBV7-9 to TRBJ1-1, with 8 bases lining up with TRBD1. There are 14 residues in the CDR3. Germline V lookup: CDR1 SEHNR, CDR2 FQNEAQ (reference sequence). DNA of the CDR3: TGTGCCAGCAGCCAAGGACCGGGACAGGCTCTGTTGGGGTTC. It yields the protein CASSQGPGQALLGF.

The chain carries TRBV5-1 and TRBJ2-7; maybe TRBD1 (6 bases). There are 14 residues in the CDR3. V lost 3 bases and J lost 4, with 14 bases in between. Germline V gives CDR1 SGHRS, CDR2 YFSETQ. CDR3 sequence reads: CASSSEKTGYEQYF. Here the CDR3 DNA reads TGCGCCAGCAGCTCTGAAAAGACAGGATACGAGCAGTACTTC. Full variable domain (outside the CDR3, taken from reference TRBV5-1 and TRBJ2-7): KAGVTQTPRYLIKTRGQQVTLSCSPISGHRSVSWYQQTPGQGLQFLFEYFSETQRNKGNFPGRFSGRQFSNSRSEMNVSTLELGDSALYLCASSSEKTGYEQYFGPGTRLTVT.

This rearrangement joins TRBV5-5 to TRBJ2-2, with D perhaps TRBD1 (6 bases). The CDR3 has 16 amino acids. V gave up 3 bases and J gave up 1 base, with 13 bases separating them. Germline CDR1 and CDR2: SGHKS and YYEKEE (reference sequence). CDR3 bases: TGTGCCAGCAGCTCAGAACCAGGGGTGAACACCGGGGAGCTGTTTTTT. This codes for CASSSEPGVNTGELFF.

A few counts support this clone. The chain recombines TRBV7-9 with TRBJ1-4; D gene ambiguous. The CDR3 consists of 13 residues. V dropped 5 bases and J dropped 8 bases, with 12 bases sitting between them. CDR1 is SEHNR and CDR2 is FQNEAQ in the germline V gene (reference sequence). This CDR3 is CASSQGVREKLFF. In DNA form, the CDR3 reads TGTGCCAGCAGCCAAGGAGTACGCGAAAAACTGTTTTTT. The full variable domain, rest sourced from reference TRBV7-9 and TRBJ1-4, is DTGVSQNPRHKITKRGQNVTFRCDPISEHNRLYWYRQTLGQGPEFLTYFQNEAQLEKSRLLSDRFSAERPKGSFSTLEIQRTEQGDSAMYLCASSQGVREKLFFGSGTQLSVL.

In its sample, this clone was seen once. CDR3: CASSRLSKGGASGVYTDTQYF. CDR3 DNA: TGTGCCAGCAGCCGACTCAGTAAGGGCGGGGCTAGCGGAGTTTACACAGATACGCAGTATTTT. This chain joins TRBV27 and TRBJ2-3; TRBD2 matches at 7 bases. V lost 6 bases, J lost 2 bases, and 26 bases stayed unmatched. The CDR3 spans 21 residues. CDR1 and CDR2 from the germline V gene are MNHEY and SMNVEV (reference sequence).

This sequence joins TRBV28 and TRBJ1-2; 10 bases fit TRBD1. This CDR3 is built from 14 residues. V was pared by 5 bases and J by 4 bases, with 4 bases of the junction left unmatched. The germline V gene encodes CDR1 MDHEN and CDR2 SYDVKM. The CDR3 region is CASSPRDRGYGYTF. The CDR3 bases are TGTGCCAGCAGTCCCCGGGACAGGGGCTATGGCTACACCTTC.

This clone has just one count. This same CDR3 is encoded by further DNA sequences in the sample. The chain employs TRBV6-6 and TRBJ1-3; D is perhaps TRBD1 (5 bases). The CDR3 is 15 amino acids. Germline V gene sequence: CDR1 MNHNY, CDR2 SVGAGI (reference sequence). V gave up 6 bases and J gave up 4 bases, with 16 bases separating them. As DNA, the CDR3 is TGTGCCAGCAGCCTCGGACACGACTCCGGAAACACCATATATTTT. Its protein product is CASSLGHDSGNTIYF.

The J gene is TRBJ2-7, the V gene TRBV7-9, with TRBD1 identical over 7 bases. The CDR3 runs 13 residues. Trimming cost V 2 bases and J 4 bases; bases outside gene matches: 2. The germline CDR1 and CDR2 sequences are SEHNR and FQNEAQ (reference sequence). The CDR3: CASSLTGEYEQYF. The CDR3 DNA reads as TGTGCCAGCAGCTTAACAGGGGAATACGAGCAGTACTTC.

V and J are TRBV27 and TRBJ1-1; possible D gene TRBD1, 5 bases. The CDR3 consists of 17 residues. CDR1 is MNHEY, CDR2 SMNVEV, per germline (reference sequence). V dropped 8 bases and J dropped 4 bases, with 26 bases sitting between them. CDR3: CASWSFWGDRGVTEAFF. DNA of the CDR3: TGTGCCAGCTGGTCCTTCTGGGGGGATCGAGGAGTCACTGAAGCTTTCTTT.